A selection of T cell receptor beta chains follows, all from one sample in a study of blood T cell repertoires in COVID-19. The protocol was immunoSEQ multiplex PCR, while the TCRdb copy is restricted to in-frame clones and leaves out a portion. The sample includes 170,000 or so clones, around nine tenths of them seen just once. Material for sequencing was peripheral blood. The receptors come from a woman under 30 who had recovered from COVID-19. Both conserved end residues are part of each CDR3. The D gene is left open where the match is weak. Only some rows state a clone size, as once, few, many or a class for expanded clones.

size	V	D	length	J	DNA	CDR3
NA	TRBV5-1	NA	13	TRBJ1-5	TGCGCCAGCAGCTCGGGACTTCATCAGCCCCAGCATTTT	CASSSGLHQPQHF
NA	TRBV27	NA	12	TRBJ1-1	TGTGCCAGCAGTTTAATTGGAGAAGAAGCTTTCTTT	CASSLIGEEAFF
once	TRBV9	TRBD1	16	TRBJ2-7	TGTGCCAGCAGCCCGACAGGGACAGACACTTCCTACGAGCAGTACTTC	CASSPTGTDTSYEQYF
NA	TRBV11-2	TRBD1	14	TRBJ2-5	TGTGCCAGCAGCTTCGACAGGGGGCAGGAGACCCAGTACTTC	CASSFDRGQETQYF
NA	TRBV19	TRBD2	16	TRBJ2-3	TGTGCCAGTAGTATGATCAGCGGGGGACGCACAGATACGCAGTATTTT	CASSMISGGRTDTQYF
NA	TRBV5-4	NA	14	TRBJ1-1	TGTGCCAGCAGGTATCCAGGGGATGTCACTGAAGCTTTCTTT	CASRYPGDVTEAFF
NA	TRBV4-3	TRBD2	16	TRBJ2-7	TGCGCCAGCAGCCAATTAGCGGGGGGTACCTCCTACGAGCAGTACTTC	CASSQLAGGTSYEQYF
NA	TRBV6-5	NA	14	TRBJ1-3	TGTGCCAGCAGCCGCAGGGGTCCTGGAAACACCATATATTTT	CASSRRGPGNTIYF
NA	TRBV19	TRBD2	14	TRBJ2-3	TGTGCCAGTAGTCTTAGCGGGGGGGCTTATACGCAGTATTTT	CASSLSGGAYTQYF
NA	TRBV11-2	NA	13	TRBJ1-2	TGTGCCAGCAGCTTAGCGACAGGCTATGGCTACACCTTC	CASSLATGYGYTF
NA	TRBV7-2	TRBD2	17	TRBJ2-3	TGTGCCAGCAGCTTAGCCCAGACTAGCGGACTCACAGATACGCAGTATTTT	CASSLAQTSGLTDTQYF
NA	TRBV19	NA	15	TRBJ1-5	TGTGCCAGTAGTATACGTCAGTTCTGGAATCAGCCCCAGCATTTT	CASSIRQFWNQPQHF
NA	TRBV11-2	NA	14	TRBJ2-5	TGTGCCAGCAGCTTCCTGGGGAGTAGGGAGACCCAGTACTTC	CASSFLGSRETQYF
NA	TRBV18	TRBD1	14	TRBJ2-7	TGTGCCAGCTCACCCAGCCGGGACAGCTACGAGCAGTACTTC	CASSPSRDSYEQYF
NA	TRBV4-1	TRBD1	13	TRBJ1-1	TGCGCCAGCAGACCTAGAGGGGGCCCTGAAGCTTTCTTT	CASRPRGGPEAFF
NA	TRBV7-2	NA	15	TRBJ1-3	TGTGCCAGCAGCTTAGTGTGGGCGCAAGGAAACACCATATATTTT	CASSLVWAQGNTIYF
once	TRBV18	TRBD1	15	TRBJ2-3	TGTGCCAGCTCACCCGGGGACAGGAACGTGGATACGCAGTATTTT	CASSPGDRNVDTQYF
NA	TRBV6-6	NA	10	TRBJ2-3	TGTGCCAGCAGGGAGACGAGGGTGTATTTT	CASRETRVYF
NA	TRBV4-3	TRBD1	18	TRBJ1-1	TGCGCCAGCAGCCAAGTAATGGTGGGGACAGGGGACGACACTGAAGCTTTCTTT	CASSQVMVGTGDDTEAFF
NA	TRBV5-1	TRBD1	14	TRBJ2-5	TGCGCCAGCAGCTCCGGACAGGCTGGAGAGACCCAGTACTTC	CASSSGQAGETQYF
NA	TRBV11-3	TRBD1	15	TRBJ2-5	TGTGCCAGCAGCCCACGGACAGGTTCACAAGAGACCCAGTACTTC	CASSPRTGSQETQYF
NA	TRBV4-3	NA	15	TRBJ1-1	TGCGCCAGCAGCCAAGGCCTACAGGGGAACACTGAAGCTTTCTTT	CASSQGLQGNTEAFF
NA	TRBV9	NA	14	TRBJ1-1	TGTGCCAGCAGCGTAACGGGTATGGACACTGAAGCTTTCTTT	CASSVTGMDTEAFF
NA	TRBV9	TRBD1	15	TRBJ2-1	TGTGCCAGCAGCCCAACAGGGGGCACCTACAATGAGCAGTTCTTC	CASSPTGGTYNEQFF
once	TRBV11-1	NA	16	TRBJ2-4	TGTGCCAGCAGCTCACTACAGGCCGCGACCAAAAACATTCAGTACTTC	CASSSLQAATKNIQYF
NA	TRBV7-3	TRBD1	16	TRBJ2-3	TGTGCCAGCAGCCCCGTGGGACAGGGGTTGGCAGATACGCAGTATTTT	CASSPVGQGLADTQYF
few	TRBV7-3	TRBD1	12	TRBJ2-1	TGTGCCACCGGACAGGGAGGCGATGAGCAGTTCTTC	CATGQGGDEQFF